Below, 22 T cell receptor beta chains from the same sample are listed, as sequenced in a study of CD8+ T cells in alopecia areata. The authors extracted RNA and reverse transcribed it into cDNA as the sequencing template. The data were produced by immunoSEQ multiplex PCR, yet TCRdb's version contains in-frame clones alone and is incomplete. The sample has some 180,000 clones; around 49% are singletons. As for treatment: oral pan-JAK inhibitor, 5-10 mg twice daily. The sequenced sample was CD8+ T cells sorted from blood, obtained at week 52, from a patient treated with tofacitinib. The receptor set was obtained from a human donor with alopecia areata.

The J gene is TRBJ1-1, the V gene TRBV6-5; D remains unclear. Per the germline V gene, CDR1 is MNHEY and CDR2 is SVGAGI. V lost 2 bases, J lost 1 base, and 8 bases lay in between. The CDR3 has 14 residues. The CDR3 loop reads CASSYQESNTEAFF. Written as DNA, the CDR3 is TGTGCCAGCAGTTACCAAGAGTCGAACACTGAAGCTTTCTTT.

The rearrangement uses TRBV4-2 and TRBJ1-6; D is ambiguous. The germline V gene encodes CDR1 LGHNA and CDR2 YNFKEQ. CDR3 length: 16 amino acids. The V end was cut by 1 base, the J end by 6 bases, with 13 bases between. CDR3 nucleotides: TGTGCCAGCAGCCAAGGGGTGTCTTTAGGTAATTCACCCCTCCACTTT. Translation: CASSQGVSLGNSPLHF.

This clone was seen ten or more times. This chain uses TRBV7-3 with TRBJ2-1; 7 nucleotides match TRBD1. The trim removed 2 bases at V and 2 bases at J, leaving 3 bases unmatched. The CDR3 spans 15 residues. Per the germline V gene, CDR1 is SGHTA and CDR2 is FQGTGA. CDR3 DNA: TGTGCCAGCAGCTTAGAACAGGGGCCCTACAATGAGCAGTTCTTC. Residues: CASSLEQGPYNEQFF.

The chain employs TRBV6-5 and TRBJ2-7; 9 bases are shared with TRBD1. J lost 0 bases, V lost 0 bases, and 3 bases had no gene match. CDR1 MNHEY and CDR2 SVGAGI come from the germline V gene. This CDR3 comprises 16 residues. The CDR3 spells CASSYSGQGSSYEQYF. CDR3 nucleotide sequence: TGTGCCAGCAGTTACTCCGGACAGGGGAGCTCCTACGAGCAGTACTTC.

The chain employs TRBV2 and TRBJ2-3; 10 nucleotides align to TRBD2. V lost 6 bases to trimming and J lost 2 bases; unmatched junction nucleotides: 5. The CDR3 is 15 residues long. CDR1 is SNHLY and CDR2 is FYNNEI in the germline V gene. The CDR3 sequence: CASSYSGGTTDTQYF. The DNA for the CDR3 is TGTGCCAGCAGCTATAGCGGGGGGACCACAGATACGCAGTATTTT.

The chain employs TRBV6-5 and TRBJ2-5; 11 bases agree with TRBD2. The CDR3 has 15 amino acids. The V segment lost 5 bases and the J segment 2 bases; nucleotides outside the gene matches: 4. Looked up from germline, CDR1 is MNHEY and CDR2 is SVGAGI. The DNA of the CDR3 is TGTGCCAGCAGTAATCGACTAGCGGGGCAAGAGACCCAGTACTTC. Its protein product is CASSNRLAGQETQYF.

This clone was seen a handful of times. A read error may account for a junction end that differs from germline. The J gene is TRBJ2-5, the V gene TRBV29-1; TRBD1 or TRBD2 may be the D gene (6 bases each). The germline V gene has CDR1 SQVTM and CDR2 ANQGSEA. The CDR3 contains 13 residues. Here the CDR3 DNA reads TGCAGCGTGGAAGGCAGGGGAGGAGAGACCCAGTACTTC. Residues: CSVEGRGGETQYF.

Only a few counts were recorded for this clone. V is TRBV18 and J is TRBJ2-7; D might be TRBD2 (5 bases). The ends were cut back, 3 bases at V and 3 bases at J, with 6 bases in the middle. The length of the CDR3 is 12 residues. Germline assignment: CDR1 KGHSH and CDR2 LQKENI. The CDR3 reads CASSPGSYEQYF. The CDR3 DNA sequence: TGTGCCAGCTCACCGGGGAGCTACGAGCAGTACTTC.

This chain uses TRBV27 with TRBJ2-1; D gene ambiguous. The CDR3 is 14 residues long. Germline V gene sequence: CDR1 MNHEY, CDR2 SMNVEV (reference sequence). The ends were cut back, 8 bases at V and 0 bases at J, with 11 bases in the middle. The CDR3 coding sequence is TGTGCCAGCTGTTGGTCCAGCTCCTACAATGAGCAGTTCTTC. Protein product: CASCWSSSYNEQFF.

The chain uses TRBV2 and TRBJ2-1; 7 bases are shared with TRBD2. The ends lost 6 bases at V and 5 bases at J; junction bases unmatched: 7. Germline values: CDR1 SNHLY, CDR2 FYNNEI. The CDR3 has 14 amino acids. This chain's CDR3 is CASRKGGEDNEQFF. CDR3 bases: TGTGCCAGCAGAAAGGGAGGGGAGGACAATGAGCAGTTCTTC. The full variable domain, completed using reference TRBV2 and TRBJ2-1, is EPEVTQTPSHQVTQMGQEVILRCVPISNHLYFYWYRQILGQKVEFLVSFYNNEISEKSEIFDDQFSVERPDGSNFTLKIRSTKLEDSAMYFCASRKGGEDNEQFFGPGTRLTVL.

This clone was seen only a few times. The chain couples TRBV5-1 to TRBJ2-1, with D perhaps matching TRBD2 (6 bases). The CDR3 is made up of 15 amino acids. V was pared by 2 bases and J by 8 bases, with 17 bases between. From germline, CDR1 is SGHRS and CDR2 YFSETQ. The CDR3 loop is CASSLPRASVDEQFF. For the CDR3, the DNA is TGCGCCAGCAGCTTACCCCGGGCTAGCGTGGATGAGCAGTTCTTC.

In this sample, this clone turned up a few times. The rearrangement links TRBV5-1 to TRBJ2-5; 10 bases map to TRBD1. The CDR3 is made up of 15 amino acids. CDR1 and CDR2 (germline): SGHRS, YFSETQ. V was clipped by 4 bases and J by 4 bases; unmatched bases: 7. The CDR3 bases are TGCGCCAGCAGCGAATCCGGGACAGGGGTAGAGACCCAGTACTTC. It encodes CASSESGTGVETQYF.

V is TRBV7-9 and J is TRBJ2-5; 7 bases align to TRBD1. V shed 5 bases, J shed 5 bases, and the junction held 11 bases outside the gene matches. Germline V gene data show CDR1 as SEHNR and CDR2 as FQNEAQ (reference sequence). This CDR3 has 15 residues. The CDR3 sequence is CASSTRTGRVETQYF. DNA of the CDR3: TGTGCCAGCAGCACTCGGACAGGTCGAGTTGAGACCCAGTACTTC.

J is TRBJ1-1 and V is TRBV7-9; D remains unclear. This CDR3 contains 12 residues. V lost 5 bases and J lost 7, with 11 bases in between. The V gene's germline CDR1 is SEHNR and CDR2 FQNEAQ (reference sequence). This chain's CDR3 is CASSEGGLEAFF. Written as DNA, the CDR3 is TGTGCCAGCAGCGAGGGTGGGCTTGAAGCTTTCTTT.

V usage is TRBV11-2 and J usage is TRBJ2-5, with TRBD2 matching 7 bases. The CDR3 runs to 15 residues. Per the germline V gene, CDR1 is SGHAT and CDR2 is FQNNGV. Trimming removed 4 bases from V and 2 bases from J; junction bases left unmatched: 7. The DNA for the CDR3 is TGTGCCAGCAGCTACCGGGCGGGAGAGCAAGAGACCCAGTACTTC. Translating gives CASSYRAGEQETQYF. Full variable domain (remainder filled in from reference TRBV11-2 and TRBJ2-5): EAGVAQSPRYKIIEKRQSVAFWCNPISGHATLYWYQQILGQGPKLLIQFQNNGVVDDSQLPKDRFSAERLKGVDSTLKIQPAKLEDSAVYLCASSYRAGEQETQYFGPGTRLLVL.

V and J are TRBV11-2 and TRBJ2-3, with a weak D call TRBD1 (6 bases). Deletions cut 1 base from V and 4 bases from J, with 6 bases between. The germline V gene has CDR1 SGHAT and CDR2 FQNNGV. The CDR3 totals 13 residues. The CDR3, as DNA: TGTGCCAGCAGCTTAGGGGGGCCAGATACGCAGTATTTT. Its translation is CASSLGGPDTQYF.

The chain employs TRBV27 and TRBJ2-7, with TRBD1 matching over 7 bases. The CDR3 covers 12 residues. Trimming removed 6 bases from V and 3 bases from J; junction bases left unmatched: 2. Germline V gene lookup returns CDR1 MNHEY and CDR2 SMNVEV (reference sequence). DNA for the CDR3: TGTGCCAGCAGCCGGGACAGCTACGAGCAGTACTTC. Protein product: CASSRDSYEQYF.

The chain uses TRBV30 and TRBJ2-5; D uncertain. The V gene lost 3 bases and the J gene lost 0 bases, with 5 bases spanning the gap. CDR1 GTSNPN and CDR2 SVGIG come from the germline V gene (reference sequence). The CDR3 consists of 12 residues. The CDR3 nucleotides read TGTGCCTGGAGGCAGGACCAAGAGACCCAGTACTTC. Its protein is CAWRQDQETQYF. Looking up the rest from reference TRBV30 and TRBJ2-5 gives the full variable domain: SQTIHQWPATLVQPVGSPLSLECTVEGTSNPNLYWYRQAAGRGLQLLFYSVGIGQISSEVPQNLSASRPQDRQFILSSKKLLLSDSGFYLCAWRQDQETQYFGPGTRLLVL.

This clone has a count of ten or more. DNA for the CDR3: TGTGCCAGTACTGATATAGTGTGGACCGGGGAGCTGTTTTTT. It codes for CASTDIVWTGELFF. The gene calls are TRBV19 and TRBJ2-2; D gene ambiguous. This CDR3 comprises 14 residues. Trimming pared 7 bases from V and 5 bases from J, leaving 14 bases between. The germline gives CDR1 LNHDA, CDR2 SQIVND (reference sequence).

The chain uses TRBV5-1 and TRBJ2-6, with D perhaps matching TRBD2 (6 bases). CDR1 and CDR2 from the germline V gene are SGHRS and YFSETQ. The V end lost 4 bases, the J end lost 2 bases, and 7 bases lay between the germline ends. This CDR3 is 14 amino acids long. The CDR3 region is CASSRGTGANVLTF. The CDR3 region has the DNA TGCGCCAGCAGCCGCGGGACTGGGGCCAACGTCCTGACTTTC.

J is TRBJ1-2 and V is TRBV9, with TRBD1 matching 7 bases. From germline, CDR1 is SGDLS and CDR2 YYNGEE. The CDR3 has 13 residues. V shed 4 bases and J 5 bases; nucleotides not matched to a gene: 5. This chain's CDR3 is CASSQGGPYGYTF. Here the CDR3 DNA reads TGTGCCAGCAGCCAGGGGGGACCTTATGGCTACACCTTC.

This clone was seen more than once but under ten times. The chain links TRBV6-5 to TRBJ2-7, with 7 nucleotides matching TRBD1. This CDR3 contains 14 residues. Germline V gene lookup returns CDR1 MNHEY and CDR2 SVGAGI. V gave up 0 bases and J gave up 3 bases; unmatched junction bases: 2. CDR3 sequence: CASSYSGGGYEQYF. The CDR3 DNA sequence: TGTGCCAGCAGTTACTCAGGGGGCGGCTACGAGCAGTACTTC.